Following are 10 T cell receptor beta chains from one sample sequenced in a study of cytomegalovirus exposure and HLA in healthy donors. It was with 60 Vbeta and 13 Jbeta primers that the PCR ran. Libraries were prepared by immunoSEQ multiplex PCR; TCRdb keeps only in-frame clonotypes and omits some of them. The table lists about 55,000 clones, approximately 52% of them singletons. Sequencing input: PBMCs. The receptors stem from a human donor in good health.

This clone was observed a few times. The chain recombines TRBV29-1 with TRBJ1-2, with a possible D match to TRBD1 (5 bases). V lost 1 base and J 8 bases, leaving 14 bases between the germline ends. The CDR3 sequence is 13 residues long. Germline CDR1 SQVTM, CDR2 ANQGSEA. CDR3 DNA sequence: TGCAGCGTTGAAGGGGCAGGGTCAGGAGGCTACACCTTC. Translation gives CSVEGAGSGGYTF. Full variable domain (remainder filled in from reference TRBV29-1 and TRBJ1-2): SAVISQKPSRDICQRGTSLTIQCQVDSQVTMMFWYRQQPGQSLTLIATANQGSEATYESGFVIDKFPISRPNLTFSTLTVSNMSPEDSSIYLCSVEGAGSGGYTFGSGTRLTVV.

This clone was counted only a few times. The chain employs TRBV19 and TRBJ2-3; D possibly corresponds to TRBD1 (6 bases). Germline V gene data show CDR1 as LNHDA and CDR2 as SQIVND (reference sequence). The CDR3 loop spans 13 amino acids. V was pared by 8 bases and J by 7 bases, with 16 bases between. CDR3 bases: TGTGCCAGTGGAAATCAGGGGCAGCATACGCAGTATTTT. Translation: CASGNQGQHTQYF.

This clone was seen just once. This sequence joins TRBV2 and TRBJ1-5, with 11 positions matching TRBD1. The CDR3 is 17 amino acids. V shed 7 bases, J shed 0 bases, and the junction held 8 bases outside the gene matches. The germline gives CDR1 SNHLY, CDR2 FYNNEI. The CDR3 protein is CASNRGTGGNSNQPQHF. CDR3 DNA: TGTGCCAGCAACCGAGGGACAGGGGGAAATAGCAATCAGCCCCAGCATTTT.

The rearrangement links TRBV29-1 to TRBJ2-5, with 7 bases fitting TRBD2. Unmatched junction bases numbered 9, after V lost 6 bases and J lost 5 bases. Looked up from germline, CDR1 is SQVTM and CDR2 is ANQGSEA. The CDR3 sequence is 13 residues long. CDR3 sequence: CSVTGTMAETQYF. The CDR3 nucleotides are TGCAGCGTCACCGGGACTATGGCTGAGACCCAGTACTTC.

This clone was counted between two and nine times. The chain couples TRBV6-5 to TRBJ1-2, with TRBD1 identical over 8 bases. The CDR3 totals 16 residues. V lost 2 bases, J lost 4 bases, and 9 bases stayed unmatched. Germline CDR1 reads MNHEY; CDR2 reads SVGAGI. The CDR3 region is CASSYPVGTGIYGYTF. The CDR3 bases are TGTGCCAGCAGTTACCCGGTCGGGACAGGAATCTATGGCTACACCTTC.

The gene calls are TRBV18 and TRBJ1-1; the match to TRBD1 covers 9 bases. Unmatched junction bases numbered 3, after V lost 0 bases and J lost 7 bases. The CDR3 length is 14 residues. Germline CDR1 KGHSH, CDR2 LQKENI. The CDR3, as DNA: TGTGCCAGCTCACCACCACAGGGGGCGGGTGAAGCTTTCTTT. It translates to CASSPPQGAGEAFF.

This clone was detected only a few times. CDR3 sequence: CASSIGQGPTSYNEQFF. CDR3 in DNA: TGTGCCAGTAGTATAGGACAGGGGCCGACTTCCTACAATGAGCAGTTCTTC. The chain employs TRBV19 and TRBJ2-1; 8 nucleotides line up with TRBD1. Germline V gives CDR1 LNHDA, CDR2 SQIVND (reference sequence). The J segment lost 1 base and the V segment lost 1 base, leaving 6 bases of the junction unmatched. The CDR3 length is 17 residues.

The chain links TRBV27 to TRBJ2-2; 8 positions match TRBD1. The V and J ends lost 3 bases and 0 bases, in that order; junction bases with no gene match: 6. This CDR3 spans 17 amino acids. The germline V gene encodes CDR1 MNHEY and CDR2 SMNVEV (reference sequence). DNA for the CDR3: TGTGCCAGCAGTTTGTTGGCAGGGGGCACGAACACCGGGGAGCTGTTTTTT. This gives the protein CASSLLAGGTNTGELFF.

This clone has a handful of counts. The chain recombines TRBV7-8 with TRBJ2-5; TRBD1 matches at 7 bases. J gave up 2 bases and V 4 bases, and 1 base lay outside the gene matches. Per germline, CDR1 SGHVS and CDR2 FQNEAQ. The CDR3 is made up of 13 amino acids. The CDR3 sequence is CASSSDRQETQYF. The CDR3 DNA sequence: TGTGCCAGCAGCTCGGACAGGCAAGAGACCCAGTACTTC.

For this clone: At one boundary the junction diverges from the germline segment, which might be a read error. The chain recombines TRBV7-9 with TRBJ1-1; D possibly corresponds to TRBD1 (6 bases). This CDR3 comprises 16 residues. In germline, CDR1 is SEHNR, CDR2 FQNEAQ (reference sequence). The chain's CDR3 is CSSSFVTGSPSAEAFF. In nucleotides, the CDR3 is TGTTCCAGCAGCTTCGTTACAGGGTCACCCTCCGCTGAAGCTTTCTTT.